The entry below gives a single T cell receptor beta chain sequence along with its context. What this receptor recognizes is not known. No base-level quality is on record; no much larger clone is a single base apart. One collaborating source in Seattle enrolled patients while the patients were actively infected and followed the patients over time throughout the course of disease. The collaborating institutions used their own protocols to collect whole blood in K2EDTA tubes. Collaborator samples were shipped for TCRbeta analysis as frozen whole blood, isolated PBMCs, or DNA extracted from either sample type. The immunoSEQ Assay, a bias-controlled multiplex PCR, was used to amplify TCRbeta CDR3 regions from genomic DNA. The original pipeline was this. The number of nucleated cells in each sample was estimated from the amplification of reference gene primers within the assay. To quantify the absolute abundance of each unique TCRbeta CDR3 rearrangement, sequence reads were collapsed and filtered. For each sample, productive Simpson clonality was calculated by taking the square root of Simpson's diversity index across productive rearrangements. Held by TCRdb, this immuneACCESS table contains in-frame sequences only and omits some clones. Under half of the omission traces to an unresolved V gene where checked; the cause of the rest is unknown. The V and J calls and the clone size are those of that table, but D and trimming were determined from the DNA. A total of about 160,000 clones appear in this sample, about 83% of them only once. Together, the top ten hold approximately 10% of the sample.

The sample is drawn from a study of blood T cell repertoires in COVID-19 (dated by TCRdb to about 2020). General notes on the study: Samples covering the acute and convalescent phases of COVID-19 were provided by collaborators in the United States, Italy and Spain. The prospective study material was composed of cDNA or gDNA derived from T cells, B-cell-depleted T cells, or PBMCs. Deeply sampled blood TCRbeta repertoires from subjects exposed to, actively infected with, or recovered from COVID-19 were included in the dataset. The repertoires were released in a freely available public database intended as a resource for research on the immune response to SARS-CoV-2. Samples were obtained from the ongoing ImmuneRACE study (first 160 participants) and from 1,254 subjects provided by 6 global collaborators. Nearly every sample came with metadata listing a de-identified subject ID, COVID-19 status, age in years and sex. Where available, HLA class I and class II types were obtained from metadata supplied by the sample provider rather than from assay-based typing.

The CDR3 runs 14 residues from the cysteine to the phenylalanine. Here the CDR3 DNA is all that survives: 42 bases in frame from base 1. Per the germline V gene (reference sequence), LGHDT is the CDR1 and YNNKEL is the CDR2. V is pared back by 4 bases and J by 6 bases, with 15 bases lying between the germline termini. Study-wide findings and limitations: The amount of clinical and demographic metadata varied by source and participant and was provided uncurated.

This receptor was identified in a woman in her 70s with COVID-19, enrolled during active disease. Sequencing was carried out using peripheral blood. The chain is encoded by TRBV3-1 (or the pseudogene TRBV3-2) joined to TRBJ1-1, and possibly TRBD1, on 5 matching bases. CDR3 loop: CASSRGGSGAEAFF. The nucleotide sequence reads TGTGCCAGCAGCCGCGGGGGTAGTGGCGCTGAAGCTTTCTTT.